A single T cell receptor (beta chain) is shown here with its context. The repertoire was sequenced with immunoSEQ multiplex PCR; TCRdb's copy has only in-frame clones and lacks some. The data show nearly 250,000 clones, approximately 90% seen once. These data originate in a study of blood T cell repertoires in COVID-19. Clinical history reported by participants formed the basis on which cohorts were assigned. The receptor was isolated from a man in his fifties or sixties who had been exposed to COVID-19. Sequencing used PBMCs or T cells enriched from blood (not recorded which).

The CDR3 spells CAHRPGLGWSTDTQYF. The CDR3 region has the DNA TGTGCCCACCGGCCGGGACTTGGTTGGAGCACAGATACGCAGTATTTT. The rearrangement links TRBV25-1 to TRBJ2-3; weak D call: TRBD2 (6 bases). Deletions cut 11 bases from V and 0 bases from J, with 21 bases between. The CDR3 totals 16 residues. In germline, CDR1 is MGHDK, CDR2 SYGVNS.